This T cell receptor beta chain derives from a study of regulatory T cells in long-lasting Graves disease. Per the germline V gene, CDR1 is SGHAT and CDR2 is FQDESV (reference sequence). V was clipped by 4 bases and J by 6 bases, with 15 bases between them. This CDR3 spans 15 amino acids. In building TCR beta libraries, iRepertoire HTBI primers were used together with Arm-PCR of CDR3 regions. TCRdb processed the multiplex PCR reads anew with MiXCR; each CDR3 protein has one entry. The sample holds a few hundred thousand distinct CDR3 sequences; about 12% are singletons and the top ten take approximately 17%. This clonotype was recorded many times. Described time point: newly diagnosed GD, antithyroid drugs for less than 3 months. Scientists built the TCR library using RNA that was extracted from PBMCs. These data were likewise used in another study, on T cells in Graves' hyperthyroidism and ophthalmopathy. That report notes: Based on clinical symptoms, serum thyroxine and TRAb, thyroid ultrasound and orbital computed tomography, diagnoses were reached.

The source is a woman aged 18-29 years with Graves disease. The chain couples TRBV11-1 to TRBJ2-2, with a weak D call TRBD2 (5 bases). This sample comprised peripheral blood mononuclear cells (PBMCs), obtained at new diagnosis, from a patient treated with antithyroid drugs. CDR3 nucleotides: TGTGCCAGCAGCTCGCCCCCCACGGGGTCCGGGGAGCTGTTTTTT. Amino acid sequence: CASSSPPTGSGELFF.